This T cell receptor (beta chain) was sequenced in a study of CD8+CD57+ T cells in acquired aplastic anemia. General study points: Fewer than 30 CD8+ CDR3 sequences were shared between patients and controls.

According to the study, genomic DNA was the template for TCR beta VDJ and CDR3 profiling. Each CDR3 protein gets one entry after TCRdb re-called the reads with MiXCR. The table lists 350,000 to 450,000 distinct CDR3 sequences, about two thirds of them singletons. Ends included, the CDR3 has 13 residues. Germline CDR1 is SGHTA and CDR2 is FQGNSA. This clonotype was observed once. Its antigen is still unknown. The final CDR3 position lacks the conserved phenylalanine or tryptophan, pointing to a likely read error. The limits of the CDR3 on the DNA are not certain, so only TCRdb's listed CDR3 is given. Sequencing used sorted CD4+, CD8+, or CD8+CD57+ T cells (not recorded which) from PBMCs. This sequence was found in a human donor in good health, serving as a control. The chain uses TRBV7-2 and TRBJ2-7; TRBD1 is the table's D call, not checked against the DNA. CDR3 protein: CASSLGPEQAYGY.